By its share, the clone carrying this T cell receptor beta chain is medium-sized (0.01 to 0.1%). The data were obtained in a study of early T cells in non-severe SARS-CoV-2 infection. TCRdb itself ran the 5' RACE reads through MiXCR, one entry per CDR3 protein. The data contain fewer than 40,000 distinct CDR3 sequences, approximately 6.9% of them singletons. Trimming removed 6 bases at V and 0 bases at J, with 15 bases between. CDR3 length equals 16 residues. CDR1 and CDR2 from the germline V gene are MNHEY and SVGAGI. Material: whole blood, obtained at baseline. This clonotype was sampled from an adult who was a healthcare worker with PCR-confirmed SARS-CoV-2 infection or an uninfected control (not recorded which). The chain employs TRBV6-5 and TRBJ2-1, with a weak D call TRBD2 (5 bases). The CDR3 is CASSWRTVSSYNEQFF. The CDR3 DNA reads TGTGCCAGCAGCTGGAGGACTGTGAGCTCCTACAATGAGCAGTTCTTC.